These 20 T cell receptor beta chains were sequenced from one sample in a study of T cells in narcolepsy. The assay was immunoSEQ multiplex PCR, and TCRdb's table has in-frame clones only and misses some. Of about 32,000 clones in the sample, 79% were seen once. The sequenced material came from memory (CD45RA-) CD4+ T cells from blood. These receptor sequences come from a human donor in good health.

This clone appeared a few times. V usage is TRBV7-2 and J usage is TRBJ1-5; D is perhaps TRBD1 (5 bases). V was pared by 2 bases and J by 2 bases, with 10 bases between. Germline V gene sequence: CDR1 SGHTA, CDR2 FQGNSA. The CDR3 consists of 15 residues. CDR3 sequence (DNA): TGTGCCAGCAGCTTAAGTTGGGGGGGCAATCAGCCCCAGCATTTT. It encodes CASSLSWGGNQPQHF. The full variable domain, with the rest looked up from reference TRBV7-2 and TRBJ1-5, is GAGVSQSPSNKVTEKGKDVELRCDPISGHTALYWYRQSLGQGLEFLIYFQGNSAPDKSGLPSDRFSAERTGGSVSTLTIQRTQQEDSAVYLCASSLSWGGNQPQHFGDGTRLSIL.

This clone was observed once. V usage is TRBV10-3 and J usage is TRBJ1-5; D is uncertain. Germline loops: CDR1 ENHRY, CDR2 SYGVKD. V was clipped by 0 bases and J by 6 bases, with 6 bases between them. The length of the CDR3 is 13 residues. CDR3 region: CAISESTGQPQHF. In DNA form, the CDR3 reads TGTGCCATCAGTGAGTCAACCGGTCAGCCCCAGCATTTT.

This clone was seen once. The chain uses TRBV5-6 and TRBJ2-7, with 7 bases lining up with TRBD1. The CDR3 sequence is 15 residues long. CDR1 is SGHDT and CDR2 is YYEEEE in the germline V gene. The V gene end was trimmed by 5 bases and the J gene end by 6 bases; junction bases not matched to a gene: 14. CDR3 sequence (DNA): TGTGCCAGCAGTTCCCGAGACAGGGTTTCCCTCGAGCAGTACTTC. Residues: CASSSRDRVSLEQYF.

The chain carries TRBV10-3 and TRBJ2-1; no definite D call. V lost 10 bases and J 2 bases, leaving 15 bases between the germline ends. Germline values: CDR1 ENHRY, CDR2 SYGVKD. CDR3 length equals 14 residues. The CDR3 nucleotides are TGTGCCACCAGCCCACAGAATACCTACAATGAGCAGTTCTTC. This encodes CATSPQNTYNEQFF.

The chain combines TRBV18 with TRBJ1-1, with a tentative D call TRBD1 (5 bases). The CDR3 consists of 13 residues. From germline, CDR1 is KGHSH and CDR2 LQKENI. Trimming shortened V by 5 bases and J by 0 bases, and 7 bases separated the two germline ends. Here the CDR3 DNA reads TGTGCCAGCTCAGGGGACCTGAACACTGAAGCTTTCTTT. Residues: CASSGDLNTEAFF.

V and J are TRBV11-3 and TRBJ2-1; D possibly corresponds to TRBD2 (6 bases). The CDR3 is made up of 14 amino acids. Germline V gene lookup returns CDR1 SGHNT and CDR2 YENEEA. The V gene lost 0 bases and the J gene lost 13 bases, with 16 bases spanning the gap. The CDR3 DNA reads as TGTGCCAGCAGCTTAGAACCTCTTGGGGGGATTCAGTTCTTC. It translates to CASSLEPLGGIQFF.

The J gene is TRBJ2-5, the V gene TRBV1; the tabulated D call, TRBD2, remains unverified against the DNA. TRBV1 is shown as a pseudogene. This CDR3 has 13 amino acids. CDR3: CTSSLREQETQYF. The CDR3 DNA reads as TGCACCAGCAGCCTTCGGGAGCAGGAGACCCAGTACTTC.

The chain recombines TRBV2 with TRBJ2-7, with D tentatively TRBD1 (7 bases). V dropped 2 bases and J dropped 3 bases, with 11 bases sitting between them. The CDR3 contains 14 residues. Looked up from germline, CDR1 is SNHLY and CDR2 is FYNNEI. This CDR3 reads CASSERQGGYEQYF. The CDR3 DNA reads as TGTGCCAGCAGTGAAAGGCAGGGGGGCTACGAGCAGTACTTC.

CDR3 coding DNA: TGTGCCAGTAGTATCCGCCCGAGTTTCGGCGGAGAGACCCAGTACTTC. This gives the protein CASSIRPSFGGETQYF. V usage is TRBV19 and J usage is TRBJ2-5; D is unclear. CDR1 and CDR2 from the germline V gene are LNHDA and SQIVND (reference sequence). This CDR3 region has 16 residues. The V end lost 3 bases, the J end lost 4 bases, and 18 bases lay between the germline ends.

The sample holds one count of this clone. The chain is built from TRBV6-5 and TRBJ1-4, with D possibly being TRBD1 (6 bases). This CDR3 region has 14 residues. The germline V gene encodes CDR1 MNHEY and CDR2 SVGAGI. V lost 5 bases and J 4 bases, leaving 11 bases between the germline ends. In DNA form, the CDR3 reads TGTGCCAGCAGTCTAGGGGGGTATAATGAAAAACTGTTTTTT. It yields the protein CASSLGGYNEKLFF.

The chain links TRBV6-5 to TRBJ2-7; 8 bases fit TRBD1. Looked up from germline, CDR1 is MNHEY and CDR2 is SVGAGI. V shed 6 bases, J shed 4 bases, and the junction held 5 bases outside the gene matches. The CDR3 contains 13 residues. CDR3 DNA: TGTGCCAGCAGGATCGACAGGGGATACGAGCAGTACTTC. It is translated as CASRIDRGYEQYF.

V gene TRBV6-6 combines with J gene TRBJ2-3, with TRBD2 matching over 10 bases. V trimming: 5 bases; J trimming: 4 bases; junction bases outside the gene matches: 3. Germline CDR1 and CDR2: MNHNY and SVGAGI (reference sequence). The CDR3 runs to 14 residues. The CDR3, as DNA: TGTGCCAGCAGTCCGGGACTAGCGTCAGATACGCAGTATTTT. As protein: CASSPGLASDTQYF.

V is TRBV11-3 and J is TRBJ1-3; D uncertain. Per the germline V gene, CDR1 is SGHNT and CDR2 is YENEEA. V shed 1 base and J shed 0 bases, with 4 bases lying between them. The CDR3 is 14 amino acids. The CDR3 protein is CASSLVGSGNTIYF. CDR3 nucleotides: TGTGCCAGCAGCTTAGTTGGCTCTGGAAACACCATATATTTT.

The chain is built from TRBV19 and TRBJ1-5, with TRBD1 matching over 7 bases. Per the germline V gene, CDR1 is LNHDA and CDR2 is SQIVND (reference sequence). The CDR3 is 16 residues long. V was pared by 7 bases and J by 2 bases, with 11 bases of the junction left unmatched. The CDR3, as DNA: TGTGCCAGTATGGGGAAAGGGGGCACGGGCAATCAGCCCCAGCATTTT. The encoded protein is CASMGKGGTGNQPQHF. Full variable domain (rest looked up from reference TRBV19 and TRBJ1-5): DGGITQSPKYLFRKEGQNVTLSCEQNLNHDAMYWYRQDPGQGLRLIYYSQIVNDFQKGDIAEGYSVSREKKESFPLTVTSAQKNPTAFYLCASMGKGGTGNQPQHFGDGTRLSIL.

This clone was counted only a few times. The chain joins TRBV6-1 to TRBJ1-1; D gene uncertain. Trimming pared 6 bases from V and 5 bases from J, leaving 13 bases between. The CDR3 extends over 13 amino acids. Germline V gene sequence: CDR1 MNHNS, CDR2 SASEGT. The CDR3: CASSQIGITEAFF. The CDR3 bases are TGTGCCAGCAGCCAAATAGGGATTACTGAAGCTTTCTTT.

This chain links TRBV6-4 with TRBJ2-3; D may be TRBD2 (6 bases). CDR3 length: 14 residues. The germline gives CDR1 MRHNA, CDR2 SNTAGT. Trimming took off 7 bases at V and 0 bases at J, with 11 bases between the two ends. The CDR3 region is CASNGGSSTDTQYF. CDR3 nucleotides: TGTGCCAGCAACGGGGGTTCTAGCACAGATACGCAGTATTTT.

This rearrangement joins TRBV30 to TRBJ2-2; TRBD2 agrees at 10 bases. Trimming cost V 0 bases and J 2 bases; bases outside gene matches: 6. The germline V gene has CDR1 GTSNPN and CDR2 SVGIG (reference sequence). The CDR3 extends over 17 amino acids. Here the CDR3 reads CAWSVRTSGFNTGELFF. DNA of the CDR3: TGTGCCTGGAGTGTACGGACTAGCGGATTTAACACCGGGGAGCTGTTTTTT.

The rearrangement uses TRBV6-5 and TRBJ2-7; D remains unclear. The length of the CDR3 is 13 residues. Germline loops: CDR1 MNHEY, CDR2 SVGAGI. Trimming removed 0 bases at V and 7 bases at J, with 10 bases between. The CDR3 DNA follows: TGTGCCAGCAGTTACTCGAGAGTTTTGGAGCAGTACTTC. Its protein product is CASSYSRVLEQYF.

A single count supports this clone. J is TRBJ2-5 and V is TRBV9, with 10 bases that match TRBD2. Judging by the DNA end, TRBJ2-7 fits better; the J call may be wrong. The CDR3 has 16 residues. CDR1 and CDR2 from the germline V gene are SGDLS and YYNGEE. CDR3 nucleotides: TGTGCCAGCAGCGTTAATCTAGCGGGAGAGAGCTACGAGCAGTACTTC. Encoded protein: CASSVNLAGESYEQYF.

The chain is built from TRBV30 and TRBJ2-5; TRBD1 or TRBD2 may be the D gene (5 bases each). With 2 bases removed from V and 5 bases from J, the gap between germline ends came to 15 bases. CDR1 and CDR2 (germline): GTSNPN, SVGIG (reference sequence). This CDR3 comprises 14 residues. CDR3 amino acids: CAWSRDLLMETQYF. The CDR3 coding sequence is TGTGCCTGGAGTCGGGACCTATTAATGGAGACCCAGTACTTC.